This T cell receptor beta chain was found in a study of cytomegalovirus exposure and HLA in healthy donors. General study results and limits: CMV serostatus was the only immune exposure information that was available.

This CDR3 is built from 13 residues. The ends were cut back, 2 bases at V and 7 bases at J, with 12 bases in the middle. CDR1 MGHRA and CDR2 YSYEKL come from the germline V gene. PCR was performed using 60 Vbeta and 13 Jbeta primers. Only in-frame clones appear in the TCRdb table, and some are missing; sequencing was by immunoSEQ multiplex PCR. The sample has roughly 96,000 clones, around 79% seen once. As for this clone: The antigen is undetermined.

The chain joins TRBV4-1 to TRBJ2-7, with D possibly TRBD2 on 6 matching bases. The sample taken for sequencing was PBMCs. The TCR originated in a female donor in good health and CMV-seropositive. CDR3 nucleotide sequence: TGCGCCAGCAGCCAAATCTTGGCGGGAGAGCAGTACTTC. Its protein is CASSQILAGEQYF.